This TCR beta chain was obtained from a study of cytomegalovirus exposure and HLA in healthy donors. V lost 4 bases and J 4 bases, leaving 9 bases between the germline ends. The CDR3 sequence is 13 residues long. The germline V gene encodes CDR1 SGDLS and CDR2 YYNGEE. Researchers ran the PCR with 60 Vbeta and 13 Jbeta primers. Sequencing was performed with immunoSEQ multiplex PCR; in TCRdb, only in-frame clones are kept and a portion is missing. This sample has 210,000 or so clones, with over 65% found just once. This chain joins TRBV9 and TRBJ1-3; D call uncertain. This receptor was taken from a man younger than 35 in good health and CMV-seronegative. Sequencing input: PBMCs. The CDR3 nucleotides read TGTGCCAGCAGCCCCTTCGGGGGAAACACCATATATTTT. As protein: CASSPFGGNTIYF.